One and the same sample provided the 25 T cell receptor beta chains below, sequenced in a study of blood T cells in healthy people across ages. Alongside a J-beta primer mix, a sample-barcoded 5' primer served in a second PCR lasting about 7 to 12 cycles. TCRdb re-analysed the 5' RACE reads in MiXCR, keeping a single row per CDR3 protein. The sample consists of about 680,000 distinct CDR3 sequences, approximately 50% of them appearing once. What was sequenced was blood. The receptors derive from a woman in her sixties or seventies in good health.

The CDR3: CASLAGYNTEAFF. CDR3 coding DNA: TGTGCCAGCCTCGCAGGGTATAACACTGAAGCTTTCTTT. The rearrangement uses TRBV5-6 and TRBJ1-1; the D gene is possibly TRBD1 (5 bases). Trimming removed 7 bases at V and 2 bases at J, with 12 bases between. There are 13 residues in the CDR3. Germline V gene sequence: CDR1 SGHDT, CDR2 YYEEEE.

The rearrangement links TRBV13 to TRBJ1-2, with D tentatively TRBD1 (6 bases). Trimming took off 4 bases at V and 11 bases at J, with 11 bases between the two ends. The CDR3 is 11 amino acids. Germline-derived CDR1 and CDR2 are PRHDT and FYEKMQ (reference sequence). The CDR3 DNA reads TGTGCCAGCAGCTACCTAGGGGGTTACACCTTC. The encoded protein is CASSYLGGYTF.

This clonotype showed up just a few times. The chain recombines TRBV6-2 or TRBV6-3 with TRBJ2-7, with 7 positions matching TRBD2. Germline trimming cut 3 bases from V and 4 bases from J; bases unmatched to any gene: 9. The germline CDR1 and CDR2 sequences are MNHEY and SVGEGT. CDR3 length equals 15 residues. The CDR3 region has the DNA TGTGCCAGCAGTTATTATATGCGGGGGTCATACGAGCAGTACTTC. It translates to CASSYYMRGSYEQYF.

The chain joins TRBV2 to TRBJ2-5; tentatively, D is TRBD1 (6 bases). Trimming shortened V by 10 bases and J by 5 bases, and 17 bases separated the two germline ends. The CDR3 consists of 13 residues. Germline V lookup: CDR1 SNHLY, CDR2 FYNNEI. The CDR3 sequence is CANAGQYAETQYF. In nucleotides, the CDR3 is TGTGCCAACGCCGGACAGTACGCGGAGACCCAGTACTTC. Full variable domain (rest looked up from reference TRBV2 and TRBJ2-5): EPEVTQTPSHQVTQMGQEVILRCVPISNHLYFYWYRQILGQKVEFLVSFYNNEISEKSEIFDDQFSVERPDGSNFTLKIRSTKLEDSAMYFCANAGQYAETQYFGPGTRLLVL.

The genes are TRBV9 and TRBJ2-7; tentative D call: TRBD1 (5 bases). The CDR3 has 14 residues. CDR1 SGDLS and CDR2 YYNGEE come from the germline V gene. V lost 1 base and J lost 3, with 11 bases in between. CDR3 sequence: CASSVSLGDYEQYF. CDR3 DNA: TGTGCCAGCAGCGTATCGCTAGGGGACTACGAGCAGTACTTC.

This sequence joins TRBV4-3 and TRBJ1-6, with D maybe TRBD1 (6 bases). Between the trimmed V and J ends, which lost 1 base and 9 bases, there was a span of 10 bases. The length of the CDR3 is 14 residues. CDR1 LGHNA and CDR2 YSLEER come from the germline V gene. The CDR3 sequence: CASSQAGTSSPLHF. Written as DNA, the CDR3 is TGCGCCAGCAGCCAAGCGGGGACAAGTTCACCCCTCCACTTT.

This rearrangement joins TRBV5-5 to TRBJ2-7; 9 bases align to TRBD1. The germline CDR1 and CDR2 sequences are SGHKS and YYEKEE (reference sequence). CDR3 length: 15 amino acids. Losses at the gene ends were 5 bases for V and 7 bases for J; bases not matched to a gene: 13. The CDR3 DNA follows: TGTGCCAGCAGGTCCCGGGACAGGGTATACAATGAGCAGTACTTC. This encodes CASRSRDRVYNEQYF.

This chain uses TRBV5-1 with TRBJ2-5; TRBD1 matches 7 bases. Germline lookup yields CDR1 SGHRS and CDR2 YFSETQ. The CDR3 is 14 residues long. V gave up 4 bases and J gave up 5 bases; unmatched junction bases: 8. The CDR3 loop is CASSPTGEGETQYF. For the CDR3, the DNA is TGCGCCAGCAGCCCTACAGGGGAAGGGGAGACCCAGTACTTC. Full variable domain (rest looked up from reference TRBV5-1 and TRBJ2-5): KAGVTQTPRYLIKTRGQQVTLSCSPISGHRSVSWYQQTPGQGLQFLFEYFSETQRNKGNFPGRFSGRQFSNSRSEMNVSTLELGDSALYLCASSPTGEGETQYFGPGTRLLVL.

The V gene is TRBV20-1, the J gene TRBJ2-5; D unclear. Per the germline V gene, CDR1 is DFQATT and CDR2 is SNEGSKA (reference sequence). The CDR3 totals 12 residues. The V and J ends lost 3 bases and 11 bases respectively, with 16 bases between them. CDR3 sequence reads: CSARVGYNEQYF. The CDR3, as DNA: TGCAGTGCTAGGGTGGGCTACAATGAGCAGTACTTC.

This clonotype was detected ten times or more. The genes are TRBV9 and TRBJ2-1, with a tentative D call TRBD1 (6 bases). CDR1 and CDR2 from the germline V gene are SGDLS and YYNGEE. V was clipped by 1 base and J by 12 bases, with 17 bases between them. The CDR3 runs to 14 residues. The CDR3 protein is CASSVTGTTGAQFF. DNA of the CDR3: TGTGCCAGCAGCGTAACCGGGACAACCGGGGCGCAGTTCTTC.

A word on this clonotype: This sequence may be a read error, since a much larger clone differs from it by one base. The chain joins TRBV20-1 to TRBJ2-7; D unresolved. V lost 2 bases and J 3 bases, leaving 8 bases between the germline ends. This CDR3 is 12 amino acids long. CDR1 DFQATT and CDR2 SNEGSKA come from the germline V gene (reference sequence). In DNA, the CDR3 is TGCAGTGCTAGACAGTCGTACTACGAGCAGTACTTC. Protein: CSARQSYYEQYF.

The rearrangement links TRBV28 to TRBJ1-6; no reliable D call. V lost 6 bases and J 4 bases, leaving 13 bases between the germline ends. Looked up from germline, CDR1 is MDHEN and CDR2 is SYDVKM. The CDR3 has 15 residues. CDR3 in amino acids: CASRLGRMYNSPLHF. The CDR3 DNA is TGTGCCAGCAGACTCGGACGGATGTATAATTCACCCCTCCACTTT.

The V call is TRBV20-1, the J call TRBJ1-1; D not resolved. This CDR3 contains 11 residues. V was clipped by 0 bases and J by 6 bases, with 5 bases between them. The germline V gene encodes CDR1 DFQATT and CDR2 SNEGSKA (reference sequence). The CDR3 nucleotides read TGCAGTGCTAGAGAAAGCCCTGAAGCTTTCTTT. Its protein product is CSARESPEAFF.

The rearrangement uses TRBV3-1 and TRBJ1-2; possibly TRBD1 for D (5 bases). The V end lost 0 bases, the J end lost 4 bases, and 18 bases lay between the germline ends. From germline, CDR1 is LGHDT and CDR2 YNNKEL (reference sequence). This CDR3 is 17 amino acids long. DNA of the CDR3: TGTGCCAGCAGCCAAGATACGAGGGCAGGGTCACTCTATGGCTACACCTTC. Translating gives CASSQDTRAGSLYGYTF.

The sample holds a few counts of this clonotype. The J gene is TRBJ1-2, the V gene TRBV29-1, with 8 bases lining up with TRBD1. This CDR3 contains 15 residues. Germline V gene sequence: CDR1 SQVTM, CDR2 ANQGSEA. Trimming at V came to 4 bases and at J to 5 bases, leaving 12 bases not matched to a gene. CDR3 residues: CSVVGATGDTYGYTF. Written as DNA, the CDR3 is TGCAGCGTTGTTGGTGCGACAGGGGATACTTATGGCTACACCTTC.

The chain links TRBV20-1 to TRBJ2-3, with TRBD2 matching 8 bases. There are 15 residues in the CDR3. V lost 1 base to trimming and J lost 5 bases; unmatched junction nucleotides: 8. In germline, CDR1 is DFQATT, CDR2 SNEGSKA (reference sequence). The CDR3 region has the DNA TGCAGTGCTAGAGGGATCGGGACTAGTAAAGATACGCAGTATTTT. It is translated as CSARGIGTSKDTQYF.

Only a few counts were recorded for this clonotype. This rearrangement joins TRBV7-2 to TRBJ2-7; 9 bases line up with TRBD2. This CDR3 region has 14 residues. The germline V gene encodes CDR1 SGHTA and CDR2 FQGNSA. J lost 6 bases, V lost 3 bases, and 6 bases had no gene match. CDR3 bases: TGTGCCAGCAGCTTGGGTAGCGGGAGCGGCGAGCAGTACTTC. Translating gives CASSLGSGSGEQYF.

This clonotype was found a few times. The rearrangement joins TRBV6-1 to TRBJ1-2; no reliable D call. The ends were cut back, 0 bases at V and 2 bases at J, with 10 bases in the middle. The CDR3 length is 15 residues. Looked up from germline, CDR1 is MNHNS and CDR2 is SASEGT. In DNA form, the CDR3 reads TGTGCCAGCAGTGAAGCGTATCAGCCAAACTATGGCTACACCTTC. Encoded protein: CASSEAYQPNYGYTF.

This clonotype was counted only a few times. This chain links TRBV28 with TRBJ2-1; D is perhaps TRBD2 (5 bases). This CDR3 spans 19 amino acids. Trimming pared 4 bases from V and 2 bases from J, leaving 24 bases between. The germline gives CDR1 MDHEN, CDR2 SYDVKM. The CDR3 region has the DNA TGTGCCAGCAGTTCCCCGCCCGGGATGGGAGCGCGCGCCTACAATGAGCAGTTCTTC. It specifies CASSSPPGMGARAYNEQFF.

This chain links TRBV20-1 with TRBJ2-7; TRBD2 aligns across 8 bases. CDR3 length equals 13 residues. The germline V gene has CDR1 DFQATT and CDR2 SNEGSKA (reference sequence). The trim removed 3 bases at V and 6 bases at J, leaving 7 bases unmatched. The CDR3: CSARGSGRAEQYF. The CDR3 DNA follows: TGCAGTGCTAGGGGATCCGGGAGGGCCGAGCAGTACTTC.

The gene calls are TRBV6-2 or TRBV6-3 and TRBJ2-7; 11 bases agree with TRBD1. The J segment lost 0 bases and the V segment lost 6 bases, leaving 16 bases of the junction unmatched. The CDR3 contains 19 residues. Germline loops: CDR1 MNHEY, CDR2 SVGEGT. DNA of the CDR3: TGTGCCAGCAGAAAAGTACCGGGACAGGGGGTGCAGAGCTCCTACGAGCAGTACTTC. This sequence encodes CASRKVPGQGVQSSYEQYF.

The CDR3 region has the DNA TGTGCCACCAGTGATGGGACAGGGGGTGTCTACGAGCAGTACTTC. It yields the protein CATSDGTGGVYEQYF. The V call is TRBV24-1, the J call TRBJ2-7; 11 bases line up with TRBD1. Trimming at V came to 3 bases and at J to 3 bases, leaving 3 bases not matched to a gene. There are 15 residues in the CDR3. The germline V gene has CDR1 KGHDR and CDR2 SFDVKD.

The CDR3 DNA reads TGTGCCAGCAGTTCCGAGACTAGACGGGGGACCCAGTACTTC. Translation gives CASSSETRRGTQYF. This chain joins TRBV6-6 and TRBJ2-7; tentative D call: TRBD2 (6 bases). The J call may be mistaken, given a closer DNA end match to TRBJ2-5. Germline-derived CDR1 and CDR2 are MNHNY and SVGAGI (reference sequence). The CDR3 consists of 14 residues.

The chain links TRBV5-1 to TRBJ2-2; D remains unclear. The CDR3 is 14 residues long. Germline V CDR1 and CDR2: SGHRS, YFSETQ. The V end lost 4 bases, the J end lost 0 bases, and 7 bases lay between the germline ends. The CDR3: CASSTRTNTGELFF. The CDR3 region has the DNA TGCGCCAGCAGCACGAGAACGAACACCGGGGAGCTGTTTTTT.

This chain links TRBV12-3 or TRBV12-4 with TRBJ2-1, with D perhaps matching TRBD1 (6 bases). This CDR3 is 11 amino acids long. Deletions cut 6 bases from V and 14 bases from J, with 14 bases between. CDR3 in DNA: TGTGCCAGCAGATCAGGGGTTCAAGAGTTCTTC. Its translation is CASRSGVQEFF.